This T cell receptor beta chain was recorded in a study of T cells after yellow fever vaccination. The CDR3 covers 13 residues. CDR1 is LNHDA, CDR2 SQIVND, per germline (reference sequence). V gave up 7 bases and J gave up 7 bases; unmatched junction bases: 7. Study-wide findings and caveats: The secondary response showed a weaker magnitude and a faster peak, day 5 versus 15. In FACS-sorted repertoires, abundant clonotypes from the bulk population could appear as contaminants. Post-booster samples contained most primary-vaccination clones (approximately 95% CD4, about 85% CD8).

As TCR cDNA was made by 5'RACE template switching, a universal primer site and UMIs were added. Each CDR3 protein is one row after TCRdb ran MiXCR on the 5' RACE reads. The sample carries around 250,000 distinct CDR3 sequences, about 7.1% recorded once. Regarding this clonotype: What it binds is unknown.

The sample here was CD4+ T cells sorted from PBMCs, taken 15 days after the yellow fever booster vaccination. The source of this sequence is a man aged 25-45 years who received the YFV17D yellow fever vaccine. This sequence joins TRBV19 and TRBJ2-4; 7 positions agree with TRBD2. The CDR3 loop is CASKKSGKNIQYF. The CDR3 DNA reads as TGTGCCAGTAAGAAGAGCGGGAAGAACATTCAGTACTTC.